The following is a TCR beta chain sequence with its context. Its specificity is not known. Sample-barcoded 5' priming and a J-beta primer mix drove a second PCR of 7 to 11 cycles. TCRdb reanalysed the 5' RACE reads using MiXCR and keeps one entry per CDR3 protein. In the table there are hundreds of thousands of distinct CDR3 sequences, around 31% of which are singletons. This specimen comes from a study of blood T cells in healthy people across ages. Study-level findings and limits: Both higher diversity and more naive CD4+ cells marked long-lived donors when set against aged donors.

This CDR3 has 16 amino acids. The V gene end was trimmed by 0 bases and the J gene end by 8 bases; junction bases not matched to a gene: 9. The germline V gene encodes CDR1 LGHNA and CDR2 YSLEER. The TCR comes from a woman of 80 years or more in good health. The chain combines TRBV4-3 with TRBJ2-1, with TRBD1 matching over 8 bases. Sequences were obtained from blood. This CDR3 reads CASSQDMTGDWDEQFF. As DNA, the CDR3 is TGCGCCAGCAGCCAAGATATGACAGGGGATTGGGATGAGCAGTTCTTC.